This T cell receptor (beta chain) was retrieved from a study of T cells after somatic rescue of genetic block. Clones were sequenced by immunoSEQ multiplex PCR, and TCRdb holds only the in-frame ones, with some missing. In the table there are 68,000 or so clones, roughly 92% of which are singletons. The CDR3 extends over 15 amino acids. Germline CDR1 reads MNHEY; CDR2 reads SVGAGI. With 0 bases removed from V and 8 bases from J, the gap between germline ends came to 11 bases. V is TRBV6-5 and J is TRBJ1-6; TRBD1 is a possible D gene (5 bases). The sequence was collected from a man aged 40-49 years. The sequenced sample consisted of peripheral blood mononuclear cells (PBMCs). CDR3 DNA sequence: TGTGCCAGCAGTTACTCGAGCCAGGGACATTCACCCCTCCACTTT. Translation gives CASSYSSQGHSPLHF.